This T cell receptor beta chain originates from a study of cytotoxic CD8 clonotypes in ibrutinib-treated CLL. Study-wide points: At the start, clonality exceeded age-matched healthy donors and followed circulating CD8+ T-cell counts.

Measured with immunoSEQ multiplex PCR; TCRdb has only the in-frame clones, and not every one. The repertoire holds 130,000 or so clones, with around three quarters as singletons. As to this clone: What it binds is not known.

Deletions cut 3 bases from V and 1 base from J, with 9 bases between. The CDR3 consists of 14 residues. Looked up from germline, CDR1 is MNHEY and CDR2 is SMNVEV (reference sequence). The chain is built from TRBV27 and TRBJ1-2; D uncertain. The TCR was taken from a human donor with chronic lymphocytic leukemia. The sequences come from PBMCs, collected after 12 months of ibrutinib treatment. The CDR3: CASSFRQDNYGYTF. The CDR3, as DNA: TGTGCCAGCAGTTTCCGTCAGGATAACTATGGCTACACCTTC.